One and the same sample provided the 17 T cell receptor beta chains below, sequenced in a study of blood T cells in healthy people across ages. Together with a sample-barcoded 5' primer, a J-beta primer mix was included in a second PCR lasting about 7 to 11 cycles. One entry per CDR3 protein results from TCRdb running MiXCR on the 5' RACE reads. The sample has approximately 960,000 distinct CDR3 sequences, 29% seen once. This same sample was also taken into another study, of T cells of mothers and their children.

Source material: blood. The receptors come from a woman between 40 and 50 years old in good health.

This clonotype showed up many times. For the CDR3, the DNA is TGTGCCAGCAGCCCCTTTGACAGAGCAGAGCAGTACTTC. Translating gives CASSPFDRAEQYF. The V and J genes are TRBV7-2 and TRBJ2-7, with D tentatively TRBD1 (5 bases). Trimming pared 5 bases from V and 7 bases from J, leaving 15 bases between. The germline V gene encodes CDR1 SGHTA and CDR2 FQGNSA. This CDR3 region has 13 residues. The variable domain in full, completed from reference TRBV7-2 and TRBJ2-7, reads GAGVSQSPSNKVTEKGKDVELRCDPISGHTALYWYRQSLGQGLEFLIYFQGNSAPDKSGLPSDRFSAERTGGSVSTLTIQRTQQEDSAVYLCASSPFDRAEQYFGPGTRLTVT.

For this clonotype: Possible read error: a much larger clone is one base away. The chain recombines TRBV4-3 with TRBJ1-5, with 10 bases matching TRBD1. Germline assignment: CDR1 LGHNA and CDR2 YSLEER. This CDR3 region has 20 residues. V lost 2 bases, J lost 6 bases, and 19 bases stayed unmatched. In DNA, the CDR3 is TGCGCCAGCAGCCAAAGACCCACGGCAGTACGGGGACAGGGGAGTCAGCCCCAGCATTTT. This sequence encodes CASSQRPTAVRGQGSQPQHF.

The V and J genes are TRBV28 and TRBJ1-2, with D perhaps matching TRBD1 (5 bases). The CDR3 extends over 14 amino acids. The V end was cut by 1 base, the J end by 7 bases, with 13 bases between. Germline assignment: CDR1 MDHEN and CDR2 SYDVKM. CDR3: CASSLSPGLLGYTF. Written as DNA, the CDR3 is TGTGCCAGCAGTTTATCTCCGGGACTGCTTGGCTACACCTTC.

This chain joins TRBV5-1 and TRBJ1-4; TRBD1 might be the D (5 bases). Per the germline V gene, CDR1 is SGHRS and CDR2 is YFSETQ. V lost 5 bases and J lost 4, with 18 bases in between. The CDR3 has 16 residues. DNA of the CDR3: TGCGCCAGCAGTCGGGCCCCCAGGGCGAATAATGAAAAACTGTTTTTT. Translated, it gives CASSRAPRANNEKLFF.

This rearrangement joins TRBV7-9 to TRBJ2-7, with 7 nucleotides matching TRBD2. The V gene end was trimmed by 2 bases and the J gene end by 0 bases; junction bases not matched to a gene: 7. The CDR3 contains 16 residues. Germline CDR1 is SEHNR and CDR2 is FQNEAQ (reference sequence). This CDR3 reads CASSLPNRDYSYEQYF. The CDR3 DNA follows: TGTGCCAGCAGCTTACCCAACCGGGACTACTCCTACGAGCAGTACTTC.

The CDR3 region has the DNA TGTGCCTGGAGTTATGGACAGAAAGGGCAGTACTTC. This codes for CAWSYGQKGQYF. The rearrangement joins TRBV30 to TRBJ2-7; perhaps TRBD1 as D (6 bases). Between the trimmed V and J ends, which lost 2 bases and 9 bases, there was a span of 14 bases. The CDR3 runs to 12 residues. Germline CDR1 and CDR2: GTSNPN and SVGIG (reference sequence). The full variable domain, completed using reference TRBV30 and TRBJ2-7, is SQTIHQWPATLVQPVGSPLSLECTVEGTSNPNLYWYRQAAGRGLQLLFYSVGIGQISSEVPQNLSASRPQDRQFILSSKKLLLSDSGFYLCAWSYGQKGQYFGPGTRLTVT.

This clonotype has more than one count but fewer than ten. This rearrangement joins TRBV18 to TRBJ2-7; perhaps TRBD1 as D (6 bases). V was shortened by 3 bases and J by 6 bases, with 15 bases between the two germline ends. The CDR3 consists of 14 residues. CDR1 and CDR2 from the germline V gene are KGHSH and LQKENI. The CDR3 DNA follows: TGTGCCAGCTCACCGGCATCGACAGGCCTCGAGCAGTACTTC. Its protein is CASSPASTGLEQYF.

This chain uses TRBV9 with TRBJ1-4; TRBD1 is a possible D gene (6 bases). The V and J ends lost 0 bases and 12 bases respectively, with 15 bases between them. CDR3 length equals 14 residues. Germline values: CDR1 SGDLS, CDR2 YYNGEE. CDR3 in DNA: TGTGCCAGCAGCGTAGAAAACAGGGTGGGGGAACTGTTTTTT. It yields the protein CASSVENRVGELFF.

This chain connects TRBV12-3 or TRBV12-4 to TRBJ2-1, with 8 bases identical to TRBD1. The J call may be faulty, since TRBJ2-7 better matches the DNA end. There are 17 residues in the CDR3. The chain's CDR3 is CASRSDRVESSYNEQYF. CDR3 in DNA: TGTGCCAGCAGATCGGACAGGGTGGAAAGCTCCTACAATGAGCAGTACTTC.

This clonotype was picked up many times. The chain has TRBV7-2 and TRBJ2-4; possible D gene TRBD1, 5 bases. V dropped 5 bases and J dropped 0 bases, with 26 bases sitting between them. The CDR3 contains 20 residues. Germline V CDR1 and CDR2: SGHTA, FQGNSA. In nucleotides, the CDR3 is TGTGCCAGCAGCCCCTACAAAGGGGCGCTGGCTTCTATAGCCAAAAACATTCAGTACTTC. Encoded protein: CASSPYKGALASIAKNIQYF. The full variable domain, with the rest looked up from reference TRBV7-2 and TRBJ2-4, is GAGVSQSPSNKVTEKGKDVELRCDPISGHTALYWYRQSLGQGLEFLIYFQGNSAPDKSGLPSDRFSAERTGGSVSTLTIQRTQQEDSAVYLCASSPYKGALASIAKNIQYFGAGTRLSVL.

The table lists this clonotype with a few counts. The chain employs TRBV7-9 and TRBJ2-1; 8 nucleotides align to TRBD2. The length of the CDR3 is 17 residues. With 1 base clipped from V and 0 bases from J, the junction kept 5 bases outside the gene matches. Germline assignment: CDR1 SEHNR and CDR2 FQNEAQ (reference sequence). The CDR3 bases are TGTGCCAGCAGCTTAGTCGGCGGGGGGCCCTCCTACAATGAGCAGTTCTTC. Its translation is CASSLVGGGPSYNEQFF. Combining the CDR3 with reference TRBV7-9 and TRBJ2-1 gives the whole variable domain DTGVSQNPRHKITKRGQNVTFRCDPISEHNRLYWYRQTLGQGPEFLTYFQNEAQLEKSRLLSDRFSAERPKGSFSTLEIQRTEQGDSAMYLCASSLVGGGPSYNEQFFGPGTRLTVL.

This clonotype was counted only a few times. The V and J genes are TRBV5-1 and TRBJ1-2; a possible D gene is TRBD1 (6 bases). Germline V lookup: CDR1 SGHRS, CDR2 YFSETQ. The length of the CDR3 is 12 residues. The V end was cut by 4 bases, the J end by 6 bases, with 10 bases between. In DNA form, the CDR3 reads TGCGCCAGCAGCCCCGACAGGCATGGCTACACCTTC. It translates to CASSPDRHGYTF.

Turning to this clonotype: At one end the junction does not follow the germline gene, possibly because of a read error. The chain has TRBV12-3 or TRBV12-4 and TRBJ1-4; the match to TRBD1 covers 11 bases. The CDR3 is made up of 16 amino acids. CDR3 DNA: TGTGCCAGTTCTCCCGGGACAGGGGGAACTAGTGAAAAACTGTTTTTT. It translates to CASSPGTGGTSEKLFF.

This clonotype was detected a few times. The CDR3 spells CASSLSGFGELFF. The CDR3 region has the DNA TGTGCCAGCAGTTTATCGGGATTCGGGGAGCTGTTTTTT. The V call is TRBV27, the J call TRBJ2-2, with no clear D. Trimming took off 0 bases at V and 7 bases at J, with 6 bases between the two ends. The germline CDR1 and CDR2 sequences are MNHEY and SMNVEV (reference sequence). This CDR3 comprises 13 residues.

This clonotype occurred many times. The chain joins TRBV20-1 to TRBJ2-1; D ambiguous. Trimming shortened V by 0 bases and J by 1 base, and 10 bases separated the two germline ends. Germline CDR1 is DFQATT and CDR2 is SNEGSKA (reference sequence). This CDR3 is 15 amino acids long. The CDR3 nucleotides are TGCAGTGCTAGAGATCGCATAACTTCCTACAATGAGCAGTTCTTC. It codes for CSARDRITSYNEQFF.

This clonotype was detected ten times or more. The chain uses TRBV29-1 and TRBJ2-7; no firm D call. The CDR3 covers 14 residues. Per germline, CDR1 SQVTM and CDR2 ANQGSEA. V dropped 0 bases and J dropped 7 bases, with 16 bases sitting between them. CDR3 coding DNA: TGCAGCGTTGAAGATCAACACGGACCCAGAGAGCAGTACTTC. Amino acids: CSVEDQHGPREQYF.

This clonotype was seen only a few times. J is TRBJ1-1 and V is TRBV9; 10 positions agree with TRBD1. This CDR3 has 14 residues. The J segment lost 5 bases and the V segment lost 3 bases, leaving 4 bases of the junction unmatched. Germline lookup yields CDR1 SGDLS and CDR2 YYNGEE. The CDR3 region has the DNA TGTGCCAGCAGCGCCCGACAGGGGGCGACTGAAGCTTTCTTT. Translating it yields CASSARQGATEAFF.